The rows below give T cell receptor beta chains drawn from one sample of a study of blood T cell repertoires in COVID-19. Sequencing was performed with immunoSEQ multiplex PCR; in TCRdb, only in-frame clones are kept and a portion is missing. Of over 130,000 clones in the sample, around 86% were seen once. The sample taken for sequencing was peripheral blood. All receptors derive from a man in his 70s with acute or convalescent COVID-19. Both conserved end residues are part of each CDR3. D genes are given only for firm matches. Clone size is shown for a subset of rows, as once, few, many or a class of expanded clone.

NA,TRBV6-5,TRBJ1-1,NA,TGTGCCAGCAGGGGCGGAATGGACAGAACCCAAAAAGCTTTCTTT,CASRGGMDRTQKAFF
NA,TRBV7-2,TRBJ1-1,NA,TGTGCCAGCAGCTTAGTCGAGGGCACTGAAGCTTTCTTT,CASSLVEGTEAFF
TRBD1,TRBV6-5,TRBJ1-2,NA,TGTGCCAGCAGTCGACAGGGGGAGAAAGGCTACACCTTC,CASSRQGEKGYTF
NA,TRBV2,TRBJ2-1,NA,TGTGCCAGCAGTGAACGTTACAATGAGCAGTTCTTC,CASSERYNEQFF
TRBD1,TRBV6-5,TRBJ2-2,NA,TGTGCCAGCAGGCGGGACAGGGGAAACACCGGGGAGCTGTTTTTT,CASRRDRGNTGELFF
NA,TRBV6-5,TRBJ2-3,NA,TGTGCCAGCAGGACCAGGGTTGGGTTTACAGATACGCAGTATTTT,CASRTRVGFTDTQYF
TRBD2,TRBV7-3,TRBJ2-5,NA,TGTGCCAGCAGCCAGGGACTAGCGGGCGGAGAGACCCAGTACTTC,CASSQGLAGGETQYF
TRBD2,TRBV3-1/TRBV3-2,TRBJ2-3,NA,TGTGCCAGCAGTTCCGGGAGGGCCGCAGATACGCAGTATTTT,CASSSGRAADTQYF
NA,TRBV15,TRBJ2-7,NA,TGTGCCACCAGCAGAGATCCAAGGACTCATCCCTACGAGCAGTACTTC,CATSRDPRTHPYEQYF
TRBD1,TRBV6-6,TRBJ1-6,few,TGTGCCAGCAGACTCGACAGGGGAAATTCACCCCTCCACTTT,CASRLDRGNSPLHF
NA,TRBV9,TRBJ1-5,NA,TGTGCCAGCAGCGGAACAGGGAGTCAGCCCCAGCATTTT,CASSGTGSQPQHF
NA,TRBV12-3/TRBV12-4,TRBJ2-5,NA,TGTGCCAGCAGCCGGACAGTGGGGACCCAGTACTTC,CASSRTVGTQYF
NA,TRBV28,TRBJ1-1,NA,TGTGCCAGCAGTTTATCGGACACCCTTAAGAACACTGAAGCTTTCTTT,CASSLSDTLKNTEAFF
NA,TRBV7-2,TRBJ1-5,NA,TGTGCCAGCAGCTTAGATGGCGGTCAGCCCCAGCATTTT,CASSLDGGQPQHF
TRBD1,TRBV19,TRBJ1-1,NA,TGTGCCAGTAGTCAGGGACAGGGAGGATTTTGGGAAGCTTTCTTT,CASSQGQGGFWEAFF
TRBD1,TRBV6-6,TRBJ1-1,NA,TGTGCCAGCGGACAGGGGTGGAATGCTGAAGCTTTCTTT,CASGQGWNAEAFF
NA,TRBV28,TRBJ1-2,NA,TGTGCCAGCAGCGGGCCGGGACTAGCTAACTATGGCTACACCTTC,CASSGPGLANYGYTF
NA,TRBV28,TRBJ1-2,NA,TGTGCCAGCAGCTTCCGGAGCGGCTACACCTTC,CASSFRSGYTF
TRBD1,TRBV27,TRBJ2-3,once,TGTGCCAGCAGCCATGCGGTGACAGGGGGAGATACGCAGTATTTT,CASSHAVTGGDTQYF
NA,TRBV21-1,TRBJ2-7,NA,TGTGCCAGCAGCAACCCCCAGGTGATCTACGAGCAGTACTTC,CASSNPQVIYEQYF
TRBD1,TRBV28,TRBJ1-2,NA,TGTGCCAGCAGCATACCGGGACAGAACTATGGCTACACCTTC,CASSIPGQNYGYTF
TRBD1,TRBV4-3,TRBJ2-7,NA,TGCGCCAGCAGCCAACGACAGGGTGGCGCCTACGAGCAGTACTTC,CASSQRQGGAYEQYF
NA,TRBV11-3,TRBJ1-5,NA,TGTGCCAGCAGCCTCCGGGACACCCTTATCAATCAGCCCCAGCATTTT,CASSLRDTLINQPQHF
NA,TRBV9,TRBJ1-1,NA,TGTGCCAGCAGCGTAGAGGGGGGGCAAGGCGAAGCTTTCTTT,CASSVEGGQGEAFF
NA,TRBV4-3,TRBJ1-5,once,TGCGCCAGCAGCCAAGCTAGGGGTCAGCCCCAGCATTTT,CASSQARGQPQHF
NA,TRBV2,TRBJ2-7,NA,TGTGCCAGCAGGGAGACGAACTACGAGCAGTACTTC,CASRETNYEQYF
TRBD1,TRBV7-8,TRBJ2-7,NA,TGTGCCAGCAGCTTCCGGGACAGGGACTACGAGCAGTACTTC,CASSFRDRDYEQYF
NA,TRBV12-3/TRBV12-4,TRBJ1-1,NA,TGTGCCAGCAGTTTTTCGGAGGAGGCTTTCTTT,CASSFSEEAFF